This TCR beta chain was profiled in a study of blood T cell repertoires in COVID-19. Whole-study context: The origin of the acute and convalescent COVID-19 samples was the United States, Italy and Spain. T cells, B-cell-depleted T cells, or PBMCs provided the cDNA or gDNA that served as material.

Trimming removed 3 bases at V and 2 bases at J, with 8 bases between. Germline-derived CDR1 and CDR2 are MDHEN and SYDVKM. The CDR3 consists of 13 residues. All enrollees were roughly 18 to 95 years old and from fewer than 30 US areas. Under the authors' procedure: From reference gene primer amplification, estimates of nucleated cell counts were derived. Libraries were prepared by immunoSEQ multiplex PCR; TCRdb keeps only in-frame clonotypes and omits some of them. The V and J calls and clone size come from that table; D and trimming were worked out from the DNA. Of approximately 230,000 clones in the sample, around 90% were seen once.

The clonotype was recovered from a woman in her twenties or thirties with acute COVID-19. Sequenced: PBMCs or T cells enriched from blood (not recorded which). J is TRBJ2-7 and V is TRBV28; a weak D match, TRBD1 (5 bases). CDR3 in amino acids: CASSFYRTYEQYF. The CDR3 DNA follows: TGTGCCAGCAGTTTTTACAGGACCTACGAGCAGTACTTC.